Only a few counts were recorded for the clone carrying this TCR beta chain. Its antigen remains unknown. V was pared by 4 bases and J by 1 base, with 7 bases between. The CDR3 is 13 amino acids. Germline values: CDR1 SQVTM, CDR2 ANQGSEA. The data belong to a study of blood T cells in healthy people across ages. A J-beta primer mix and a sample-barcoded 5' primer were used in a second PCR of about 7 to 12 cycles. MiXCR, run by TCRdb on the 5' RACE reads, gives a single entry per CDR3 protein. The data contain around 1.5 million distinct CDR3 sequences, approximately 60% of them seen just once; the ten biggest clones take up over 5%. Overall study results and limits: The fall in TCR beta diversity per million T cells was roughly linear with age.

Specimen: blood. The receptor was derived from a young man in good health. The chain carries TRBV29-1 and TRBJ2-2, with D possibly matching TRBD1 (5 bases). CDR3 amino acids: CSVGQRNTGELFF. CDR3 nucleotides: TGCAGCGTTGGACAGCGGAACACCGGGGAGCTGTTTTTT.